This T cell receptor beta chain was sequenced in a study of blood T cell repertoires in COVID-19. At the level of the study: Both acute and convalescent COVID-19 samples were obtained from the United States, Italy and Spain.

TCRdb's copy holds only in-frame clones and misses some; the assay was immunoSEQ multiplex PCR. The data show 250,000 to 400,000 clones, with almost 90% seen just once and under 3.5% held by the top ten. Seattle's enrolled individuals joined amid active infection and were then monitored longitudinally. The TCR comes from a woman aged 30 to 39 with COVID-19, enrolled during active disease. Sequencing was performed on peripheral blood.

The CDR3 sequence: CASSSNRGSPLHF. The CDR3 DNA is TGTGCCAGCAGTTCCAACAGGGGTTCACCCCTCCACTTT. The chain carries TRBV2 and TRBJ1-6; TRBD1 aligns across 7 bases. V gave up 5 bases and J gave up 9 bases; unmatched junction bases: 4. This CDR3 is built from 13 residues. Germline values: CDR1 SNHLY, CDR2 FYNNEI.